This T cell receptor (beta chain) was obtained from a study of shared clonotypes between healthy human individuals. The CDR3 is 11 amino acids. Germline lookup yields CDR1 LNHDA and CDR2 SQIVND (reference sequence). Evenly divided among several immunoSEQ plates was the genomic DNA of each subset. Clones were sequenced by immunoSEQ multiplex PCR, and TCRdb holds only the in-frame ones, with some missing. Among under 850,000 clones listed, 55% to 80% were seen once. This clone appeared a few times. The clonotype was recovered from a woman between 25 and 40 years old in good health. This sequence joins TRBV19 and TRBJ2-7, with D possibly being TRBD1 (6 bases). What was sequenced was memory CD4+ T cells sorted from blood. This sample's subset: CD45RA-negative fraction. DNA of the CDR3: TGTGCAAGGGGGTCCGGCTACGAGCAGTACTTC. Amino acids: CARGSGYEQYF. The full variable domain, with the rest looked up from reference TRBV19 and TRBJ2-7, is DGGITQSPKYLFRKEGQNVTLSCEQNLNHDAMYWYRQDPGQGLRLIYYSQIVNDFQKGDIAEGYSVSREKKESFPLTVTSAQKNPTAFYLCARGSGYEQYFGPGTRLTVT.